This TCR beta chain was sequenced in a study of a mutant IDH1 vaccine in newly diagnosed glioma. Study details: Treated patients comprised around 62% males and roughly 40% females, mean age 40.4 years. Beforehand, treatment had been radiotherapy, temozolomide, or both; the majority received both.

The CDR3 has 14 residues. Germline loops: CDR1 SGHNT, CDR2 YYREEE (reference sequence). Trimming removed 2 bases at V and 5 bases at J, with 12 bases between. Time point specified: baseline, week 1 (first vaccination visit). Noted treatment: pre-vaccination baseline after standard-of-care therapy. There were new WHO grade 3 or 4 astrocytomas in the donors, and these were IDH1-mutant and ATRX-lost. Some clones are missing from TCRdb's copy, which holds only in-frame ones; the method was immunoSEQ multiplex PCR. This sample has roughly 70,000 clones, with around 86% found just once. Details on this clone: Its target is unknown.

Study conclusions and caveats: It was approximately 93% of patients that developed vaccine-induced immune responses.

The chain uses TRBV5-4 and TRBJ2-3; no clear D. Sequences were derived from PBMCs, sampled from a glioma patient treated with radiotherapy, temozolomide or both. The receptor's source is a man aged 25-40 years with glioma. The CDR3 nucleotides read TGTGCCAGCAGCTTCCATTCTTGGGTAGATACGCAGTATTTT. Translating gives CASSFHSWVDTQYF.